These 30 T cell receptor beta chains were sequenced from one sample in a study of blood T cell repertoires in COVID-19. Assay used: immunoSEQ multiplex PCR; TCRdb lists only in-frame clones, some missing. The repertoire has over 85,000 clones, around nine tenths of them found once; the top ten carry approximately 2%. Sequenced sample: peripheral blood. Receptors were obtained from a man aged 50-60 years with active COVID-19.

V usage is TRBV7-2 and J usage is TRBJ1-2; 7 positions agree with TRBD1. The trim removed 3 bases at V and 10 bases at J, leaving 8 bases unmatched. CDR3 length: 13 residues. Germline lookup yields CDR1 SGHTA and CDR2 FQGNSA. The CDR3 DNA sequence: TGTGCCAGCAGCTTCAGGGGGAGAGAGATCTACACCTTC. Translated, it gives CASSFRGREIYTF.

The J gene is TRBJ2-1, the V gene TRBV7-9; 9 bases agree with TRBD2. Trimming cost V 5 bases and J 9 bases; bases outside gene matches: 11. Germline CDR1 reads SEHNR; CDR2 reads FQNEAQ (reference sequence). The CDR3 runs to 15 residues. The CDR3 here is CASSPPLRGGLEQFF. CDR3 in DNA: TGTGCCAGCAGCCCCCCTTTGCGGGGGGGTCTTGAGCAGTTCTTC.

This rearrangement joins TRBV28 to TRBJ2-5; possible D gene TRBD2, 6 bases. Per germline, CDR1 MDHEN and CDR2 SYDVKM. This CDR3 comprises 14 residues. The V end lost 6 bases, the J end lost 1 base, and 12 bases lay between the germline ends. The CDR3 bases are TGTGCCAGCAGGGGACTCGGGTTCCAAGAGACCCAGTACTTC. Encoded protein: CASRGLGFQETQYF. Together with reference TRBV28 and TRBJ2-5, the CDR3 gives the full variable domain: DVKVTQSSRYLVKRTGEKVFLECVQDMDHENMFWYRQDPGLGLRLIYFSYDVKMKEKGDIPEGYSVSREKKERFSLILESASTNQTSMYLCASRGLGFQETQYFGPGTRLLVL.

The V and J genes are TRBV12-3 or TRBV12-4 and TRBJ2-7; a possible D gene is TRBD1 (5 bases). The CDR3 contains 13 residues. With 6 bases removed from V and 3 bases from J, the gap between germline ends came to 12 bases. CDR3 nucleotides: TGTGCCAGCAGAGGCGACAGAGACTACGAGCAGTACTTC. This sequence encodes CASRGDRDYEQYF.

The J gene is TRBJ2-7, the V gene TRBV12-3 or TRBV12-4, with D possibly TRBD2 on 5 matching bases. The CDR3 is 13 amino acids. Trimming left V 5 bases short and J 0 bases short, with 8 bases between. The CDR3, as DNA: TGTGCCAGCAGTCGGGGTAGCTCCTACGAGCAGTACTTC. Translated, it gives CASSRGSSYEQYF.

This rearrangement joins TRBV10-3 to TRBJ1-3; TRBD1 might be the D (5 bases). Trimming left V 5 bases short and J 1 base short, with 9 bases between. The CDR3 runs 14 residues. Germline CDR1 reads ENHRY; CDR2 reads SYGVKD. The CDR3 coding sequence is TGTGCCATCAGTCAGGGATTATCTGGAAACACCATATATTTT. Translating it yields CAISQGLSGNTIYF.

The chain joins TRBV6-5 to TRBJ2-3, with D perhaps matching TRBD2 (6 bases). In germline, CDR1 is MNHEY, CDR2 SVGAGI. CDR3 length equals 13 residues. Deletions cut 6 bases from V and 2 bases from J, with 9 bases between. DNA of the CDR3: TGTGCCAGCAGAGGAGGGACCACAGATACGCAGTATTTT. It translates to CASRGGTTDTQYF.

This clone turned up a few times. The rearrangement links TRBV11-1 to TRBJ2-7; D is undetermined. Germline V lookup: CDR1 SGHAT, CDR2 FQDESV (reference sequence). Trimming pared 5 bases from V and 2 bases from J, leaving 19 bases between. This CDR3 has 16 amino acids. CDR3 sequence: CASSPESGLYPYEQYF. The DNA of the CDR3 is TGTGCCAGCAGCCCCGAATCAGGCCTGTACCCCTACGAGCAGTACTTC. The variable domain in full, with the rest retrieved from reference TRBV11-1 and TRBJ2-7, is EAEVAQSPRYKITEKSQAVAFWCDPISGHATLYWYRQILGQGPELLVQFQDESVVDDSQLPKDRFSAERLKGVDSTLKIQPAELGDSAMYLCASSPESGLYPYEQYFGPGTRLTVT.

The rearrangement joins TRBV6-5 to TRBJ1-2; D not resolved. Trimming took 7 bases from V and 2 from J, leaving 14 bases between them. This CDR3 spans 14 amino acids. Germline-derived CDR1 and CDR2 are MNHEY and SVGAGI. CDR3 in amino acids: CASNPLGANYGYTF. The CDR3 DNA is TGTGCCAGCAACCCACTAGGAGCGAACTATGGCTACACCTTC.

The rearrangement uses TRBV7-2 and TRBJ1-4; TRBD1 matches at 8 bases. After removal of 0 bases from V and 7 bases from J, the junction contained 4 bases not matched to a gene. This CDR3 spans 15 amino acids. Germline assignment: CDR1 SGHTA and CDR2 FQGNSA. In nucleotides, the CDR3 is TGTGCCAGCAGCTTAGCGGGACAGGCTAGTGAAAAACTGTTTTTT. As protein: CASSLAGQASEKLFF. The whole variable domain, remainder taken from reference TRBV7-2 and TRBJ1-4, is GAGVSQSPSNKVTEKGKDVELRCDPISGHTALYWYRQSLGQGLEFLIYFQGNSAPDKSGLPSDRFSAERTGGSVSTLTIQRTQQEDSAVYLCASSLAGQASEKLFFGSGTQLSVL.

The chain is built from TRBV3-1 (or the pseudogene TRBV3-2) and TRBJ2-7, with 8 bases aligning to TRBD1. Trimming removed 1 base from V and 1 base from J; junction bases left unmatched: 6. Germline assignment: CDR1 LGHDT and CDR2 YNNKEL (reference sequence). The CDR3 is 16 amino acids. The CDR3, as DNA: TGTGCCAGCAGCCAAGGGGCAGGGGGCTTTTCCTACGAGCAGTACTTC. As protein: CASSQGAGGFSYEQYF.

The chain carries TRBV12-3 or TRBV12-4 and TRBJ1-2; 7 positions match TRBD1. V dropped 8 bases and J dropped 5; count of bases not matched to a gene: 2. The CDR3 extends over 11 amino acids. The CDR3 protein is CASRTGYGYTF. DNA for the CDR3: TGTGCCAGCCGGACAGGTTATGGCTACACCTTC.

V and J are TRBV19 and TRBJ2-2; 8 nucleotides match TRBD1. V was clipped by 7 bases and J by 7 bases; unmatched bases: 8. CDR3 length: 14 amino acids. Germline CDR1 reads LNHDA; CDR2 reads SQIVND (reference sequence). CDR3 DNA: TGTGCCAGTATGGAAGACAGGGGCCGCGGGGAGCTGTTTTTT. This encodes CASMEDRGRGELFF.

The chain joins TRBV3-1 (or the pseudogene TRBV3-2) to TRBJ1-5; 12 bases agree with TRBD1. Germline V gene data show CDR1 as LGHDT and CDR2 as YNNKEL (reference sequence). This CDR3 is built from 17 residues. V was pared by 3 bases and J by 6 bases, with 9 bases of the junction left unmatched. The chain's CDR3 is CASSHSGDRGRVQPQHF. CDR3 sequence (DNA): TGTGCCAGCAGCCATAGTGGGGACAGGGGGCGGGTTCAGCCCCAGCATTTT.

The V gene is TRBV3-1 (or the pseudogene TRBV3-2), the J gene TRBJ1-2; D ambiguous. V shed 5 bases and J shed 8 bases, with 6 bases lying between them. Germline V lookup: CDR1 LGHDT, CDR2 YNNKEL (reference sequence). The CDR3 is made up of 10 amino acids. Written as DNA, the CDR3 is TGTGCCAGCAGCTTGAGGGGCTACACCTTC. Residues: CASSLRGYTF.

The rearrangement joins TRBV7-6 to TRBJ1-2; D perhaps matches TRBD1 (5 bases). This CDR3 is 14 amino acids long. Trimming removed 5 bases from V and 2 bases from J, with 12 bases in between. The germline V gene encodes CDR1 SGHVS and CDR2 FNYEAQ. The CDR3 sequence: CASSPQEGNYGYTF. In DNA, the CDR3 is TGTGCCAGCAGCCCTCAGGAGGGGAACTATGGCTACACCTTC.

This chain uses TRBV12-3 or TRBV12-4 with TRBJ1-2, with TRBD1 identical over 7 bases. V gave up 11 bases and J gave up 8 bases; unmatched junction bases: 5. CDR3 size: 10 residues. CDR3 residues: CACDREGYTF. The CDR3 nucleotides are TGTGCCTGCGACAGGGAGGGCTACACCTTC.

The V gene is TRBV2, the J gene TRBJ1-5; possible D gene TRBD1, 5 bases. The CDR3 has 12 residues. The V gene's germline CDR1 is SNHLY and CDR2 FYNNEI. The V end was cut by 7 bases, the J end by 4 bases, with 8 bases between. Written as DNA, the CDR3 is TGTGCCAGCAAAGACAGTAATCAGCCCCAGCATTTT. This encodes CASKDSNQPQHF.

The chain has TRBV7-9 and TRBJ2-7; no reliable D call. V was cut by 5 bases and J by 2 bases, with 25 bases left in between. This CDR3 has 18 residues. Germline assignment: CDR1 SEHNR and CDR2 FQNEAQ (reference sequence). In nucleotides, the CDR3 is TGTGCCAGCAGCCTCCTTTCCTTGGTGGCAGGCCTGGCCTACGAGCAGTACTTC. Protein sequence: CASSLLSLVAGLAYEQYF.

The genes are TRBV7-2 and TRBJ1-5; TRBD1 aligns across 7 bases. J gave up 12 bases and V 3 bases, and 8 bases lay outside the gene matches. Germline CDR1 is SGHTA and CDR2 is FQGNSA. The CDR3 length is 13 residues. In DNA, the CDR3 is TGTGCCAGCAGCTTTTTCGGGACAGATATCCAGCATTTT. Protein: CASSFFGTDIQHF.

J is TRBJ2-4 and V is TRBV27; TRBD2 agrees at 7 bases. After removal of 6 bases from V and 9 bases from J, the junction contained 11 bases not matched to a gene. The CDR3 length is 14 residues. Germline V lookup: CDR1 MNHEY, CDR2 SMNVEV (reference sequence). The CDR3 nucleotides read TGTGCCAGCAGACCTGGAGCGGGGTTGGGCATTCAGTACTTC. Its protein is CASRPGAGLGIQYF.

V gene TRBV6-1 combines with J gene TRBJ1-4; TRBD1 aligns across 10 bases. With V trimmed by 4 bases and J by 8 bases, 4 bases remained unmatched. Per germline, CDR1 MNHNS and CDR2 SASEGT. The CDR3 runs 14 residues. The CDR3: CASSVGQGVEKLFF. The CDR3 DNA reads as TGTGCCAGCAGTGTCGGACAGGGGGTCGAAAAACTGTTTTTT.

V is TRBV7-2 and J is TRBJ1-1; TRBD1 matches at 11 bases. With V trimmed by 1 base and J by 10 bases, 5 bases remained unmatched. The germline V gene encodes CDR1 SGHTA and CDR2 FQGNSA. This CDR3 has 14 residues. CDR3 DNA sequence: TGTGCCAGCAGCTTAGGGCGGGGGACAGGGGGAGCTTTCTTT. This translates into CASSLGRGTGGAFF.

The rearrangement links TRBV29-1 to TRBJ2-5, with D possibly matching TRBD1 (5 bases). The germline V and J ends were trimmed by 6 bases and 1 base, with 9 bases remaining between them. Per the germline V gene, CDR1 is SQVTM and CDR2 is ANQGSEA. The CDR3 has 12 residues. CDR3 protein: CSVGQSQETQYF. CDR3 DNA: TGCAGCGTCGGACAAAGCCAAGAGACCCAGTACTTC.

CDR3 amino acids: CASSTGLVGGELFF. In DNA, the CDR3 is TGTGCCAGCAGCACGGGACTCGTCGGCGGGGAGCTGTTTTTT. V gene TRBV7-3 combines with J gene TRBJ2-2, with D perhaps TRBD2 (6 bases). The CDR3 spans 14 residues. Trimming pared 5 bases from V and 7 bases from J, leaving 14 bases between. CDR1 is SGHTA and CDR2 is FQGTGA in the germline V gene. Using reference TRBV7-3 and TRBJ2-2 for the parts outside the CDR3, the full variable domain is GAGVSQTPSNKVTEKGKYVELRCDPISGHTALYWYRQSLGQGPEFLIYFQGTGAADDSGLPNDRFFAVRPEGSVSTLKIQRTERGDSAVYLCASSTGLVGGELFFGEGSRLTVL.

The V gene is TRBV7-2, the J gene TRBJ1-2; TRBD1 matches 8 bases. The germline CDR1 and CDR2 sequences are SGHTA and FQGNSA. The junction had 9 bases not matched to a gene; V was cut back by 5 bases and J by 4 bases. The CDR3 covers 15 residues. The CDR3 loop is CASSIPGQAVYGYTF. In nucleotides, the CDR3 is TGTGCCAGCAGCATACCGGGACAGGCGGTCTATGGCTACACCTTC.

Only one count was recorded for this clone. The chain is built from TRBV30 and TRBJ2-7, with D maybe TRBD1 (6 bases). The germline gives CDR1 GTSNPN, CDR2 SVGIG (reference sequence). This CDR3 spans 12 amino acids. CDR3 protein: CASGDKFNEQYF. The CDR3 nucleotides are TGTGCTTCCGGGGACAAGTTCAACGAGCAGTACTTC.

The sample holds a few counts of this clone. The rearrangement joins TRBV6-1 to TRBJ2-7, with D tentatively TRBD1 (6 bases). The CDR3 spans 13 residues. The V end was cut by 2 bases, the J end by 6 bases, with 11 bases between. CDR1 is MNHNS, CDR2 SASEGT, per germline. The CDR3: CASSERRQAEQYF. The DNA for the CDR3 is TGTGCCAGCAGTGAACGTAGACAGGCCGAGCAGTACTTC.

The chain links TRBV6-5 to TRBJ2-7; 10 bases map to TRBD2. The CDR3 consists of 15 residues. The junction had 3 bases not matched to a gene; V was cut back by 0 bases and J by 4 bases. In germline, CDR1 is MNHEY, CDR2 SVGAGI. The CDR3 coding sequence is TGTGCCAGCAGTTACTCGAGGACTAGCGGTTACGAGCAGTACTTC. It specifies CASSYSRTSGYEQYF.

This clone was counted between two and nine times. The chain joins TRBV12-3 or TRBV12-4 to TRBJ2-2, with 7 bases aligning to TRBD2. This CDR3 has 13 residues. V lost 3 bases to trimming and J lost 8 bases; unmatched junction nucleotides: 3. CDR3: CASSFLGRGELFF. The DNA of the CDR3 is TGTGCCAGCAGTTTTCTCGGGAGGGGGGAGCTGTTTTTT.